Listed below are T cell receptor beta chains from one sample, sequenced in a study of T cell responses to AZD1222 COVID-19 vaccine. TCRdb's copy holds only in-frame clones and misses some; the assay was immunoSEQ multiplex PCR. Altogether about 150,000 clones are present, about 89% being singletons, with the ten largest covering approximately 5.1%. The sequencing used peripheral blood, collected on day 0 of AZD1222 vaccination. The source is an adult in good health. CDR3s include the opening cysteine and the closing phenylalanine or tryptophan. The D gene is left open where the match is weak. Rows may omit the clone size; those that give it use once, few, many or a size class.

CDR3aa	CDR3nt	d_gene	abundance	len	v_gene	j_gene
CASKATIAKNIQYF	TGTGCCAGTAAGGCCACAATAGCCAAAAACATTCAGTACTTC	.	.	14	TRBV19	TRBJ2-4
CATSEGSVADTQYF	TGTGCCACCAGTGAAGGGTCCGTGGCAGATACGCAGTATTTT	.	few	14	TRBV24-1	TRBJ2-3
CASRTGTSSRDTQYF	TGTGCCAGCCGGACCGGGACTAGCAGTAGAGATACGCAGTATTTT	TRBD2	.	15	TRBV6-5	TRBJ2-3
CASSSIVAGTGELFF	TGTGCCAGCAGCTCGATCGTAGCGGGAACCGGGGAGCTGTTTTTT	TRBD2	.	15	TRBV7-3	TRBJ2-2
CASSSQGGVAYEQYF	TGCGCCAGCAGCTCCCAGGGGGGGGTCGCCTACGAGCAGTACTTC	.	.	15	TRBV5-1	TRBJ2-7
CASSVGLAGITGELFF	TGTGCCAGCAGCGTGGGACTAGCGGGAATTACCGGGGAGCTGTTTTTT	TRBD2	.	16	TRBV9	TRBJ2-2
CASSLKAPNTGELFF	TGCGCCAGCAGCTTGAAAGCACCTAACACCGGGGAGCTGTTTTTT	.	.	15	TRBV5-1	TRBJ2-2
CASSYSTTGTDTQYF	TGTGCCAGCAGTTACTCGACAACTGGCACAGATACGCAGTATTTT	.	once	15	TRBV6-6	TRBJ2-3
CASSLGNRGIGEAFF	TGTGCCAGCAGCTTGGGAAATAGGGGTATAGGTGAAGCTTTCTTT	.	.	15	TRBV5-4	TRBJ1-1
CASSEIGLGRGLAKNIQYF	TGTGCCAGCAGCGAAATAGGACTAGGCCGAGGGCTAGCCAAAAACATTCAGTACTTC	TRBD2	.	19	TRBV28	TRBJ2-4
CASSAWGGGQNEQFF	TGTGCCAGCAGTGCCTGGGGGGGAGGGCAGAATGAGCAGTTCTTC	TRBD2	.	15	TRBV5-4	TRBJ2-1
CASSFRATSLGRFSYNEQFF	TGTGCCAGCAGCTTCCGGGCGACTAGCTTAGGTAGGTTCTCCTACAATGAGCAGTTCTTC	TRBD2	.	20	TRBV13	TRBJ2-1
CASSLIGGNTEAFF	TGTGCCAGCAGCTTAATAGGTGGGAACACTGAAGCTTTCTTT	.	.	14	TRBV7-2	TRBJ1-1
CASSPPRQGRNEQFF	TGTGCCAGCAGTCCTCCCCGACAGGGTCGGAATGAGCAGTTCTTC	TRBD1	.	15	TRBV27	TRBJ2-1
CASSSRVDQPQHF	TGTGCCAGCAGCTCACGGGTGGATCAGCCCCAGCATTTT	.	.	13	TRBV7-2	TRBJ1-5
CASSQNYGYTF	TGTGCCAGCAGCCAAAACTATGGCTACACCTTC	.	once	11	TRBV3-1/TRBV3-2	TRBJ1-2
CASSPPGLTYEQYF	TGTGCCAGCTCACCCCCGGGACTTACCTACGAGCAGTACTTC	.	.	14	TRBV18	TRBJ2-7
CASSESGGSNQPQHF	TGTGCCAGCAGTGAGTCGGGGGGTAGCAATCAGCCCCAGCATTTT	.	once	15	TRBV6-4	TRBJ1-5
CASSLDRVGSPLHF	TGTGCCAGCAGCTTGGACAGGGTGGGATCACCCCTCCACTTT	.	.	14	TRBV5-8	TRBJ1-6
CASSLGPQTGGNTEAFF	TGCGCCAGCAGCTTGGGGCCCCAGACAGGGGGGAACACTGAAGCTTTCTTT	TRBD1	.	17	TRBV5-1	TRBJ1-1
CASSVSGSYNEQFF	TGTGCCAGCAGCGTATCAGGGTCCTACAATGAGCAGTTCTTC	.	.	14	TRBV9	TRBJ2-1
CASSSTDKANYGYTF	TGTGCCAGCAGTTCGACGGACAAAGCTAACTATGGCTACACCTTC	.	.	15	TRBV28	TRBJ1-2
CASSRQGSNGYTF	TGTGCCAGTAGTCGACAGGGGAGCAATGGCTACACCTTC	TRBD1	.	13	TRBV19	TRBJ1-2
CASSLELGGYTAGNEQFF	TGTGCCAGCAGCTTAGAGCTAGGGGGTTACACGGCCGGCAATGAGCAGTTCTTC	.	once	18	TRBV7-9	TRBJ2-1
CATSRGREGRFYEQYF	TGTGCCACCAGCAGAGGCAGGGAGGGTCGCTTTTACGAGCAGTACTTC	TRBD2	.	16	TRBV15	TRBJ2-7
CATSRDLSGNQPQHF	TGTGCCACCAGCAGAGATTTAAGCGGCAATCAGCCCCAGCATTTT	.	.	15	TRBV15	TRBJ1-5
CASSLTGGEIDQPQHF	TGTGCCAGCAGTCTTACAGGGGGCGAGATTGATCAGCCCCAGCATTTT	TRBD1	.	16	TRBV27	TRBJ1-5
CATSTTYRGGNQPQHF	TGTGCCACCAGCACGACTTACAGGGGTGGCAATCAGCCCCAGCATTTT	TRBD1	once	16	TRBV15	TRBJ1-5
CASSHPWRGKGYTF	TGTGCCAGCAGCCATCCGTGGAGGGGGAAAGGCTACACCTTC	.	.	14	TRBV6-4	TRBJ1-2
CASSPRQGSYGYTF	TGTGCCAGCTCACCACGACAGGGGAGCTATGGCTACACCTTC	TRBD1	.	14	TRBV18	TRBJ1-2
CASSPRDRGTDTQYF	TGTGCCAGCTCACCGCGGGACAGGGGCACAGATACGCAGTATTTT	TRBD1	.	15	TRBV18	TRBJ2-3
CASSGTAHGGYEQYF	TGTGCCAGCAGTGGGACAGCCCATGGAGGATACGAGCAGTACTTC	TRBD1	.	15	TRBV28	TRBJ2-7
CASSPGLATSGGEQYF	TGTGCCAGTAGTCCAGGACTAGCGACCTCCGGGGGCGAGCAGTACTTC	TRBD2	.	16	TRBV19	TRBJ2-7
CASRGGFYEQYF	TGTGCCAGCCGAGGGGGGTTCTACGAGCAGTACTTC	.	.	12	TRBV28	TRBJ2-7
CASSLAQDSRTGELFF	TGCGCCAGCAGCTTGGCCCAGGACAGCCGAACCGGGGAGCTGTTTTTT	.	.	16	TRBV5-1	TRBJ2-2
CASTDRRGGATNEKLFF	TGTGCCAGCACCGATCGGAGGGGAGGGGCAACTAATGAAAAACTGTTTTTT	.	.	17	TRBV7-8	TRBJ1-4
CASSVSGARDTQYF	TGTGCCAGCAGCGTAAGCGGGGCAAGAGATACGCAGTATTTT	TRBD2	.	14	TRBV9	TRBJ2-3
CASSLLGTSGSNEQFF	TGTGCCAGCAGCCTCCTCGGGACTAGCGGGAGCAATGAGCAGTTCTTC	TRBD2	.	16	TRBV3-1/TRBV3-2	TRBJ2-1
CASSYESRSEAFF	TGTGCCAGCAGTTACGAATCCAGGAGTGAGGCTTTCTTT	.	.	13	TRBV6-5	TRBJ1-1
CSVRRGAAGYTF	TGCAGCGTTCGAAGGGGTGCAGCGGGCTACACCTTC	.	.	12	TRBV29-1	TRBJ1-2
CASSQADRFNNSPLHF	TGTGCCAGCAGCCAAGCAGACAGATTTAATAATTCACCCCTCCACTTT	.	.	16	TRBV3-1/TRBV3-2	TRBJ1-6
CASSFTGGNQPQHF	TGCGCCAGCAGCTTCACGGGGGGCAATCAGCCCCAGCATTTT	.	.	14	TRBV5-1	TRBJ1-5
CASSLAQTRETDTQYF	TGTGCCAGCAGCTTGGCTCAGACCCGTGAAACAGATACGCAGTATTTT	.	.	16	TRBV5-8	TRBJ2-3
CASTSGRQLHGYTF	TGTGCCAGCACCTCGGGACGGCAGCTCCATGGCTACACCTTC	.	.	14	TRBV28	TRBJ1-2
CASSRDTGNTIYF	TGCGCCAGCAGCCGGGATACTGGAAACACCATATATTTT	.	.	13	TRBV4-3	TRBJ1-3
CASSQGYGQKNIQYF	TGTGCCAGCAGCCAAGGGTACGGTCAGAAAAACATTCAGTACTTC	.	.	15	TRBV3-1/TRBV3-2	TRBJ2-4
CASSITTGVRAQHF	TGTGCCAGCAGTATAACAACGGGGGTCAGGGCCCAGCATTTT	.	.	14	TRBV6-5	TRBJ1-5
CASSPGGPAGYTF	TGTGCCAGCAGCCCGGGGGGCCCTGCGGGCTACACCTTC	.	.	13	TRBV11-2	TRBJ1-2
CASRSSFLGTTDTQYF	TGTGCCAGCAGGAGCTCATTTCTTGGGACAACAGATACGCAGTATTTT	.	.	16	TRBV2	TRBJ2-3
CASSQDMAEANTGELFF	TGCGCCAGCAGCCAAGATATGGCTGAAGCGAACACCGGGGAGCTGTTTTTT	.	.	17	TRBV4-3	TRBJ2-2
CASGLTSTGNTEAFF	TGTGCCAGCGGATTAACCTCCACAGGGAACACTGAAGCTTTCTTT	.	.	15	TRBV28	TRBJ1-1
CATSWDWGRDQETQYF	TGTGCCACCAGCTGGGATTGGGGGAGGGACCAAGAGACCCAGTACTTC	TRBD2	.	16	TRBV15	TRBJ2-5
CATSRELGGAREQYF	TGTGCCACCAGCAGAGAACTGGGGGGGGCAAGGGAGCAGTACTTC	.	.	15	TRBV15	TRBJ2-7
CASSLTASGNTIYF	TGTGCCAGTAGTCTGACAGCCTCTGGAAACACCATATATTTT	.	.	14	TRBV19	TRBJ1-3
CASTSLTGYSYEQYF	TGTGCCAGCACCTCCCTGACAGGCTACTCCTACGAGCAGTACTTC	.	.	15	TRBV28	TRBJ2-7